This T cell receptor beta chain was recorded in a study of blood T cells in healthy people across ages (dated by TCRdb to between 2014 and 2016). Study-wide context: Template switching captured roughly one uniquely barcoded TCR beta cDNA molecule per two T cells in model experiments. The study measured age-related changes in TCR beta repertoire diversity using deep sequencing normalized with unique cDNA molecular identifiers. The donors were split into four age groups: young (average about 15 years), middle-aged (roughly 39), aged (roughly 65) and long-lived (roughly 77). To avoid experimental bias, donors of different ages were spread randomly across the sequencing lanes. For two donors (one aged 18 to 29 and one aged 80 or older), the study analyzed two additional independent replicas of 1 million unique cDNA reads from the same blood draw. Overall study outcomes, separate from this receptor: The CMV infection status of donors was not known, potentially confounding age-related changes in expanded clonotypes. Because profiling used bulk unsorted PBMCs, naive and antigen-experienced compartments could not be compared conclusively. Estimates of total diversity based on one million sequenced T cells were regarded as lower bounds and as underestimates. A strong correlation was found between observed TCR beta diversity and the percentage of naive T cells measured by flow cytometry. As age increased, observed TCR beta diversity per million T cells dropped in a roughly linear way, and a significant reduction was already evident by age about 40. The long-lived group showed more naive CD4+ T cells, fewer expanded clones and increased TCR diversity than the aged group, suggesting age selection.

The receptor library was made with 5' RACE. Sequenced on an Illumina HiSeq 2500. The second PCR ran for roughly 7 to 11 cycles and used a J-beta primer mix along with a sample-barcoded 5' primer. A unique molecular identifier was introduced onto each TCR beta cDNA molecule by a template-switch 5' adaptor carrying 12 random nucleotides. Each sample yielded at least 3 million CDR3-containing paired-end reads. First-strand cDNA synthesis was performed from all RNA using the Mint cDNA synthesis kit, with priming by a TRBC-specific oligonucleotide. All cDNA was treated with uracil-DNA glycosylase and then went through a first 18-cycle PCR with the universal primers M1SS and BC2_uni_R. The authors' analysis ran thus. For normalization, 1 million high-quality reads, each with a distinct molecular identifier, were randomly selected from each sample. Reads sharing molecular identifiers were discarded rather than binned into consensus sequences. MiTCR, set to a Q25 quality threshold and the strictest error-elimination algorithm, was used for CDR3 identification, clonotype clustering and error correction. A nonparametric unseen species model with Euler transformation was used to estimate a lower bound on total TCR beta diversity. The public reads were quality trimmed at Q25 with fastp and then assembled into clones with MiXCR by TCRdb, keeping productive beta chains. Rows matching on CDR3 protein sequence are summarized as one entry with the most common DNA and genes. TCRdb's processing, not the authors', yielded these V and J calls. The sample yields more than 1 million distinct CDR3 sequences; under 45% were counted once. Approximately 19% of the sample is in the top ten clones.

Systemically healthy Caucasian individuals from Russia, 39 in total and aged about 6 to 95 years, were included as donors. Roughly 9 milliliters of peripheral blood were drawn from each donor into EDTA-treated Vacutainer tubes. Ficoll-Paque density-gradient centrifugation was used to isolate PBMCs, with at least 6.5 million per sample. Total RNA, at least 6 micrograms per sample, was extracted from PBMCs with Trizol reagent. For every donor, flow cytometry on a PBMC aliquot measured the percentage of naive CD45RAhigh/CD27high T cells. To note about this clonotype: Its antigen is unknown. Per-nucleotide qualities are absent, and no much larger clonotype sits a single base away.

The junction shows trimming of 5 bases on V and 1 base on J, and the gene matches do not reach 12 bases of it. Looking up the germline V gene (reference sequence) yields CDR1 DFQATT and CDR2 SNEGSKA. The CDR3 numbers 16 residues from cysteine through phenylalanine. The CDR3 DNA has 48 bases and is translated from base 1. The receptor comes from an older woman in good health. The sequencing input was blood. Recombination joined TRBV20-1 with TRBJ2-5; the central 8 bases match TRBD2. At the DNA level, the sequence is TGCAGTGCTGCCACAACTAGCGGAAAGGCCCAAGAGACCCAGTACTTC. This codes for CSAATTSGKAQETQYF.